This T cell receptor beta chain was documented in a study of blood T cells in healthy people across ages. CDR1 is SGHRS and CDR2 is YFSETQ in the germline V gene. This CDR3 is built from 16 residues. V was pared by 2 bases and J by 9 bases, with 11 bases of the junction left unmatched. With respect to this clonotype: Its target is unknown.

Combining a sample-barcoded 5' primer with a J-beta primer mix, a second PCR ran for about 6 to 11 cycles. Each cDNA molecule, via a template-switch adaptor with 12 random nucleotides, was tagged. One entry per CDR3 protein results from TCRdb running MiXCR on the 5' RACE reads. The sample has hundreds of thousands of distinct CDR3 sequences, over 40% seen once. Findings and caveats of the study: The fall in TCR beta diversity per million T cells was roughly linear with age. There was a strong correlation between TCR beta diversity and naive T cell percentage.

The J gene is TRBJ2-1, the V gene TRBV5-1, with TRBD2 identical over 10 bases. This clonotype was obtained from an elderly woman in good health. The sequenced material came from blood. CDR3 in DNA: TGCGCCAGCAGCTTTTTTAGCGGGGGGCCCGGGGGTGAGCAGTTCTTC. This sequence encodes CASSFFSGGPGGEQFF.